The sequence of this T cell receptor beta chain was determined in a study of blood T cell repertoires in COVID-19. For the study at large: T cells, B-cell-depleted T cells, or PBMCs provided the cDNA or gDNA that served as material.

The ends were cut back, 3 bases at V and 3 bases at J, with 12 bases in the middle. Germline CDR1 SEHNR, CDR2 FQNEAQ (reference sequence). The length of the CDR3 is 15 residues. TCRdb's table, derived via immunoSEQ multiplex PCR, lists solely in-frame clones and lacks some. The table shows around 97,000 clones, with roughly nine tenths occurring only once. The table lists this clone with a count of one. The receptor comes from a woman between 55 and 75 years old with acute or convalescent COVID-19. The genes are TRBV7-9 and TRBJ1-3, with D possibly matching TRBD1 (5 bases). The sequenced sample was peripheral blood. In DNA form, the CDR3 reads TGTGCCAGCAGCTTGTCCAGGGCTTTTGGAAACACCATATATTTT. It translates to CASSLSRAFGNTIYF.